The 21 T cell receptor beta chains below come from one sample, sequenced in a study of T cell responses to AZD1222 COVID-19 vaccine. Libraries were prepared by immunoSEQ multiplex PCR; TCRdb keeps only in-frame clonotypes and omits some of them. The sample carries roughly 120,000 clones, more than 80% recorded once. The input for sequencing was peripheral blood, taken 28 days after the second AZD1222 dose. These receptors all come from an adult who received the AZD1222 COVID-19 vaccine.

Here the CDR3 DNA reads TGTGCCACTAGCCCGGCGGGCTGGGGCTATGGCTACACCTTC. Its protein is CATSPAGWGYGYTF. The chain uses TRBV14 and TRBJ1-2; D gene ambiguous. The germline V and J ends were trimmed by 10 bases and 4 bases, with 19 bases remaining between them. This CDR3 is 14 amino acids long. The germline CDR1 and CDR2 sequences are SGHDN and FVKESK.

V gene TRBV6-5 combines with J gene TRBJ1-2; no clear D. The germline CDR1 and CDR2 sequences are MNHEY and SVGAGI. The CDR3 is 12 amino acids. The V and J ends lost 0 bases and 7 bases respectively, with 6 bases between them. The DNA for the CDR3 is TGTGCCAGCAGTTACTCAGGGTTTGGCTACACCTTC. This translates into CASSYSGFGYTF.

This chain connects TRBV5-5 to TRBJ2-1, with D possibly matching TRBD2 (8 bases). The CDR3 has 15 amino acids. V lost 4 bases and J 7 bases, leaving 18 bases between the germline ends. CDR1 is SGHKS, CDR2 YYEKEE, per germline (reference sequence). The CDR3 is CASSPREGAGNEQFF. The CDR3 DNA follows: TGTGCCAGCAGCCCCCGGGAGGGGGCGGGTAATGAGCAGTTCTTC.

This clone was picked up a small number of times. J is TRBJ1-2 and V is TRBV5-6, with TRBD1 as a possible D gene (6 bases). Germline V gene lookup returns CDR1 SGHDT and CDR2 YYEEEE. CDR3 length equals 15 residues. The V and J ends lost 6 bases and 8 bases respectively, with 23 bases between them. The CDR3, as DNA: TGTGCCAGCACGCACTATTCCGGGGGGCAGGAGGGCTACACCTTC. Its protein is CASTHYSGGQEGYTF.

This clone turned up a few times. This chain uses TRBV5-1 with TRBJ1-6; D remains unclear. The length of the CDR3 is 15 residues. V lost 4 bases, J lost 10 bases, and 18 bases lay in between. The germline CDR1 and CDR2 sequences are SGHRS and YFSETQ. CDR3 loop: CASSPDEGTRSPLHF. Here the CDR3 DNA reads TGCGCCAGCAGCCCCGATGAGGGAACCCGGTCACCCCTCCACTTT. Supplemented by reference TRBV5-1 and TRBJ1-6, the full variable domain reads KAGVTQTPRYLIKTRGQQVTLSCSPISGHRSVSWYQQTPGQGLQFLFEYFSETQRNKGNFPGRFSGRQFSNSRSEMNVSTLELGDSALYLCASSPDEGTRSPLHFGNGTRLTVT.

The V gene is TRBV12-3 or TRBV12-4, the J gene TRBJ1-5; 8 positions match TRBD1. This CDR3 is 13 amino acids long. With V trimmed by 4 bases and J by 6 bases, 2 bases remained unmatched. The CDR3 DNA follows: TGTGCCAGCAGTTCAGGGGGCTTTCAGCCCCAGCATTTT. As protein: CASSSGGFQPQHF.

The chain joins TRBV4-1 to TRBJ2-1, with unresolved D. Germline-derived CDR1 and CDR2 are MGHRA and YSYEKL. The CDR3 covers 15 residues. V was clipped by 4 bases and J by 3 bases, with 13 bases between them. CDR3 DNA: TGCGCCAGCAGCCCGACCCCATCCGACTACAATGAGCAGTTCTTC. It translates to CASSPTPSDYNEQFF.

The chain links TRBV7-9 to TRBJ2-5; the match to TRBD2 covers 7 bases. The CDR3 contains 15 residues. Looked up from germline, CDR1 is SEHNR and CDR2 is FQNEAQ (reference sequence). Trimming cost V 7 bases and J 2 bases; bases outside gene matches: 10. This CDR3 reads CASTVVLASQETQYF. Here the CDR3 DNA reads TGTGCCAGCACCGTGGTACTAGCGAGTCAAGAGACCCAGTACTTC.

The chain links TRBV3-1 (or the pseudogene TRBV3-2) to TRBJ2-1; D possibly corresponds to TRBD2 (5 bases). This CDR3 has 13 residues. The ends were cut back, 8 bases at V and 7 bases at J, with 15 bases in the middle. The germline CDR1 and CDR2 sequences are LGHDT and YNNKEL (reference sequence). The CDR3 DNA is TGTGCCAGCGCCTTCGGGGTAAAAAATGAGCAGTTCTTC. Translation gives CASAFGVKNEQFF.

The chain carries TRBV3-1 (or the pseudogene TRBV3-2) and TRBJ2-5, with TRBD2 identical over 10 bases. The CDR3 contains 16 residues. J lost 3 bases, V lost 3 bases, and 7 bases had no gene match. CDR1 is LGHDT and CDR2 is YNNKEL in the germline V gene (reference sequence). The CDR3 DNA follows: TGTGCCAGCAGCCAGTATAGCGGGGGGACCAAAGAGACCCAGTACTTC. Translated: CASSQYSGGTKETQYF.

This clone was seen only a few times. The V gene is TRBV5-6, the J gene TRBJ2-7; no reliable D call. The CDR3 loop spans 15 amino acids. In germline, CDR1 is SGHDT, CDR2 YYEEEE. The V and J ends lost 4 bases and 6 bases respectively, with 20 bases between them. The DNA of the CDR3 is TGTGCCAGCAGCCCGGGTGTGGGTGTTGTACTCGAGCAGTACTTC. It codes for CASSPGVGVVLEQYF.

This chain joins TRBV5-4 and TRBJ2-5; 12 positions match TRBD1. After removal of 0 bases from V and 4 bases from J, the junction contained 10 bases not matched to a gene. The germline gives CDR1 SGHNT, CDR2 YYREEE (reference sequence). CDR3 size: 18 residues. CDR3 sequence: CASSLVPAGTGGSETQYF. CDR3 sequence (DNA): TGTGCCAGCAGCTTGGTACCAGCCGGGACAGGGGGCTCAGAGACCCAGTACTTC.

V gene TRBV10-1 combines with J gene TRBJ1-6, with D uncertain. The CDR3 runs to 13 residues. Trimming cost V 7 bases and J 7 bases, with 11 bases left between them. Per the germline V gene, CDR1 is WNHNN and CDR2 is SYGVQD (reference sequence). CDR3 sequence (DNA): TGCGCCAGCACCCAGGACGCCAATTCACCCCTCCACTTT. Translated, it gives CASTQDANSPLHF.

This chain links TRBV7-3 with TRBJ1-6; 8 nucleotides line up with TRBD1. Losses at the gene ends were 1 base for V and 7 bases for J; bases not matched to a gene: 3. This CDR3 is 15 amino acids long. Looked up from germline, CDR1 is SGHTA and CDR2 is FQGTGA. In DNA, the CDR3 is TGTGCCAGCAGCTTAAGGGGACAGGAAAATTCACCCCTCCACTTT. The encoded protein is CASSLRGQENSPLHF.

The chain carries TRBV5-5 and TRBJ1-5; no clear D gene. Germline values: CDR1 SGHKS, CDR2 YYEKEE (reference sequence). This CDR3 region has 16 residues. Trimming cost V 3 bases and J 3 bases, with 16 bases left between them. The CDR3 coding sequence is TGTGCCAGCAGCTCCGCGCTAGGGAGCCTCAATCAGCCCCAGCATTTT. Protein: CASSSALGSLNQPQHF.

The chain joins TRBV4-2 to TRBJ2-3; D is undetermined. V gave up 0 bases and J gave up 0 bases, with 13 bases separating them. This CDR3 region has 17 residues. The V gene's germline CDR1 is LGHNA and CDR2 YNFKEQ. This CDR3 reads CASSQDRASTSTDTQYF. CDR3 DNA sequence: TGTGCCAGCAGCCAAGATCGAGCGTCGACTAGCACAGATACGCAGTATTTT.

This chain uses TRBV14 with TRBJ1-2; TRBD1 might be the D (6 bases). The CDR3 is 13 amino acids. The germline gives CDR1 SGHDN, CDR2 FVKESK. Trimming pared 4 bases from V and 2 bases from J, leaving 8 bases between. The CDR3 is CASSPGTNYGYTF. CDR3 sequence (DNA): TGTGCCAGCAGCCCCGGGACAAACTATGGCTACACCTTC.

This chain joins TRBV6-5 and TRBJ2-6, with D tentatively TRBD1 (5 bases). CDR1 is MNHEY and CDR2 is SVGAGI in the germline V gene. This CDR3 spans 15 amino acids. V was pared by 6 bases and J by 0 bases, with 9 bases between. The CDR3 region is CASRGPSSGANVLTF. The CDR3 DNA reads as TGTGCCAGCAGGGGGCCCAGCTCTGGGGCCAACGTCCTGACTTTC.

The rearrangement uses TRBV7-2 and TRBJ2-3; TRBD2 is a possible D gene (6 bases). V lost 5 bases and J lost 4, with 13 bases in between. The CDR3 runs 14 residues. Germline V gives CDR1 SGHTA, CDR2 FQGNSA. The CDR3 here is CASSSGFGADTQYF. For the CDR3, the DNA is TGTGCCAGCAGCAGCGGGTTTGGCGCAGATACGCAGTATTTT. Variable domain in full (rest from reference TRBV7-2 and TRBJ2-3): GAGVSQSPSNKVTEKGKDVELRCDPISGHTALYWYRQSLGQGLEFLIYFQGNSAPDKSGLPSDRFSAERTGGSVSTLTIQRTQQEDSAVYLCASSSGFGADTQYFGPGTRLTVL.

V gene TRBV7-6 combines with J gene TRBJ2-2; D is possibly TRBD1 (6 bases). CDR1 is SGHVS, CDR2 FNYEAQ, per germline. The CDR3 is 15 amino acids. V lost 6 bases and J 0 bases, leaving 11 bases between the germline ends. Written as DNA, the CDR3 is TGTGCCAGCAGACCCCGGACAGCGAACACCGGGGAGCTGTTTTTT. It encodes CASRPRTANTGELFF.

The rearrangement joins TRBV5-4 to TRBJ2-5, with TRBD1 as a possible D gene (5 bases). With 4 bases removed from V and 3 bases from J, the gap between germline ends came to 13 bases. The CDR3 is 14 amino acids. Germline-derived CDR1 and CDR2 are SGHNT and YYREEE (reference sequence). Written as DNA, the CDR3 is TGTGCCAGCAGCCCCTCGCCAGGGAAAGAGACCCAGTACTTC. Translation: CASSPSPGKETQYF.